Included here is one TCR beta chain sequence, with context. The data belong to a study of blood T cell repertoires in COVID-19. The method was immunoSEQ multiplex PCR; TCRdb's version includes in-frame clones alone and lacks a portion of them. Of under 400,000 clones detected, approximately 89% appear once; the ten largest clones hold 3% to 4.5%. Germline assignment: CDR1 MNHNY and CDR2 SVGAGI (reference sequence). The CDR3 contains 16 residues. The ends were cut back, 5 bases at V and 5 bases at J, with 21 bases in the middle. V is TRBV6-6 and J is TRBJ1-1; no clear D gene. Sequencing input: peripheral blood. The source of this sequence is a woman aged 60-75 years with COVID-19, enrolled during active disease. The CDR3 region has the DNA TGTGCCAGCAGTCCTGGGGAGGGTCCCGCGAAGACTGAAGCTTTCTTT. Its translation is CASSPGEGPAKTEAFF.